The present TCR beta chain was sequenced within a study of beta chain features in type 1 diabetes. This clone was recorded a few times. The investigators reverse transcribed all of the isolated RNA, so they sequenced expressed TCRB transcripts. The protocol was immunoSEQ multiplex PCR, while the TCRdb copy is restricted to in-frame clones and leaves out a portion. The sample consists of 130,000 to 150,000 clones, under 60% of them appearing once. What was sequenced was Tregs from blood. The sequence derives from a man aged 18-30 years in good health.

Here the CDR3 reads CATSRGLAGQETQYF. The CDR3 nucleotides read TGTGCCACCAGCAGAGGACTAGCGGGGCAAGAGACCCAGTACTTC. This chain joins TRBV15 and TRBJ2-5; 11 nucleotides line up with TRBD2. Looked up from germline, CDR1 is LNHNV and CDR2 is YYDKDF (reference sequence). This CDR3 has 15 amino acids. Germline trimming cut 1 base from V and 2 bases from J; bases unmatched to any gene: 0.